The 2 T cell receptor beta chains below were found in one sample sequenced in a study of CD8 T cells in Susac syndrome. Random-hexamer reverse transcription was applied to roughly 0.5 to 1 ug RNA. TCRdb called the immunoSEQ multiplex PCR reads again in MiXCR, with one record for every CDR3 protein. The sample has about 190,000 distinct CDR3 sequences, more than 90% seen once. The sequenced sample consisted of CD4+ T cells from PBMCs. The receptors shown here come from a human donor with Susac syndrome.

This clonotype was recorded once. The J gene is TRBJ2-7, the V gene TRBV29-1; weak D call: TRBD2 (5 bases). CDR3 length: 12 amino acids. The V gene's germline CDR1 is SQVTM and CDR2 ANQGSEA. V was clipped by 4 bases and J by 3 bases, with 10 bases between them. In DNA, the CDR3 is TGCAGCGTTGCAGGAGGTGGCTACGAGCAGTACTTC. Translation gives CSVAGGGYEQYF.

CDR3 in amino acids: CASSLTSGAEETQYF. CDR3 nucleotides: TGTGCCAGCAGCCTTACTAGCGGGGCCGAGGAGACCCAGTACTTC. The chain employs TRBV11-2 and TRBJ2-5; 10 nucleotides line up with TRBD2. The germline V gene has CDR1 SGHAT and CDR2 FQNNGV. V shed 5 bases and J 5 bases; nucleotides not matched to a gene: 8. CDR3 length: 15 amino acids. The entire variable domain, with the rest obtained from reference TRBV11-2 and TRBJ2-5, is as follows: EAGVAQSPRYKIIEKRQSVAFWCNPISGHATLYWYQQILGQGPKLLIQFQNNGVVDDSQLPKDRFSAERLKGVDSTLKIQPAKLEDSAVYLCASSLTSGAEETQYFGPGTRLLVL.